Below are 7 T cell receptor beta chains sequenced from a single sample in a study of identical twins. TCRdb re-analysed the 5' RACE reads in MiXCR, keeping a single row per CDR3 protein. The sample carries more than 650,000 distinct CDR3 sequences, 5.5% to 6.5% recorded once. Material for sequencing was naive T cells sorted from blood. The receptors derive from a man aged 18 to 30 in good health.

This clonotype has just a few counts. The V call is TRBV12-3 or TRBV12-4, the J call TRBJ2-7, with 14 bases that match TRBD2. The CDR3 extends over 17 amino acids. The V segment lost 6 bases and the J segment 3 bases; nucleotides outside the gene matches: 10. CDR3 loop: CASRPTSGGDFFYEQYF. DNA of the CDR3: TGTGCCAGCAGGCCGACTAGCGGGGGGGATTTCTTCTACGAGCAGTACTTC.

This clonotype appeared many times. V gene TRBV29-1 combines with J gene TRBJ2-1, with D unresolved. V lost 1 base to trimming and J lost 4 bases, with 5 bases between them. CDR1 is SQVTM, CDR2 ANQGSEA, per germline. The CDR3 consists of 12 residues. The CDR3 reads CSVEVEYNEQFF. The CDR3 coding sequence is TGCAGCGTTGAAGTAGAGTACAATGAGCAGTTCTTC.

This clonotype has at least ten counts. The chain uses TRBV11-2 and TRBJ2-1, with D perhaps matching TRBD1 (5 bases). Germline CDR1 and CDR2: SGHAT and FQNNGV. The CDR3 is 14 amino acids. The V gene lost 2 bases and the J gene lost 5 bases, with 10 bases spanning the gap. The CDR3 reads CASSLPGLNNEQFF. The CDR3 nucleotides read TGTGCCAGCAGCTTACCAGGGCTGAACAATGAGCAGTTCTTC.

This clonotype came up many times. The CDR3 region is CSASWLASSYEQYF. The DNA of the CDR3 is TGCAGTGCTAGTTGGCTAGCCAGCTCCTACGAGCAGTACTTC. V and J are TRBV20-1 and TRBJ2-7; D is perhaps TRBD2 (5 bases). The CDR3 contains 14 residues. Germline CDR1 reads DFQATT; CDR2 reads SNEGSKA (reference sequence). The V gene lost 3 bases and the J gene lost 0 bases, with 12 bases spanning the gap.

This clonotype was picked up a small number of times. The rearrangement joins TRBV20-1 to TRBJ2-7; TRBD2 is a possible D gene (5 bases). The CDR3 is 14 residues long. V was shortened by 3 bases and J by 4 bases, with 16 bases between the two germline ends. Germline assignment: CDR1 DFQATT and CDR2 SNEGSKA (reference sequence). DNA of the CDR3: TGCAGTGCTAGTCCTCTGGTTAGCGCGTACGAGCAGTACTTC. Residues: CSASPLVSAYEQYF.

This clonotype was seen ten or more times. The V call is TRBV27, the J call TRBJ2-1; TRBD1 matches 7 bases. This CDR3 contains 14 residues. With 5 bases clipped from V and 4 bases from J, the junction kept 5 bases outside the gene matches. Germline-derived CDR1 and CDR2 are MNHEY and SMNVEV (reference sequence). CDR3 coding DNA: TGTGCCAGCAGTCCACAGGGGAGTTACAATGAGCAGTTCTTC. It yields the protein CASSPQGSYNEQFF.

This clonotype was seen only a few times. This chain uses TRBV24-1 with TRBJ1-2; 12 positions match TRBD1. The germline CDR1 and CDR2 sequences are KGHDR and SFDVKD. V dropped 4 bases and J dropped 8; count of bases not matched to a gene: 13. The CDR3 has 17 residues. CDR3 DNA sequence: TGTGCCACCAGTGACCCCCCCGGGACAGGGGGCGCTGAAGGCTACACCTTC. Protein: CATSDPPGTGGAEGYTF.